The 8 T cell receptor beta chains in this list originate from one sample, sequenced in a study of CD4 and CD8 cells across lung adenocarcinoma regions. TCRdb re-called the PCR reads through MiXCR, storing one row per CDR3 protein. The sample has about 6,800 distinct CDR3 sequences; roughly 50% are singletons. The sample consisted of CD8+ T cells from the center of a lung tumor. Receptor source: a male donor with lung adenocarcinoma. The CD4 and CD8 labels of this study may be unreliable.

The rearrangement uses TRBV19 and TRBJ2-1; 10 positions match TRBD2. The ends lost 3 bases at V and 3 bases at J; junction bases unmatched: 5. The CDR3 has 16 amino acids. The germline V gene has CDR1 LNHDA and CDR2 SQIVND (reference sequence). The CDR3 coding sequence is TGTGCCAGTAGTATCGGACTAGCGGCTCGCTACAATGAGCAGTTCTTC. Translation: CASSIGLAARYNEQFF.

V usage is TRBV12-5 and J usage is TRBJ2-1; 10 nucleotides match TRBD1. CDR3 length equals 14 residues. Germline V lookup: CDR1 LGHNT, CDR2 FRNRAP. J lost 8 bases, V lost 6 bases, and 7 bases had no gene match. In DNA, the CDR3 is TGTGCTAGTGGACCCGACGACAGGGGGCATGAGCAGTTCTTC. Its protein is CASGPDDRGHEQFF.

To note about this clonotype: The junction departs from the called germline gene at one end, perhaps through a read error. V usage is TRBV6-4 and J usage is TRBJ2-3; TRBD2 aligns across 10 bases. Germline CDR1 and CDR2: MRHNA and SNTAGT. CDR3 length equals 14 residues. CDR3 region: CAGSGGLAGETQYF. The DNA of the CDR3 is TGTGCGGGCAGCGGGGGCCTAGCGGGAGAGACGCAGTATTTC.

The V and J genes are TRBV7-2 and TRBJ2-3; 7 nucleotides align to TRBD1. The J call is uncertain, as TRBJ2-1 better fits the DNA end. CDR1 SGHTA and CDR2 FQGNSA come from the germline V gene. This CDR3 has 14 residues. Here the CDR3 reads CASSLGWQGERQFF. The CDR3 bases are TGTGCCAGCAGCTTAGGGTGGCAGGGGGAGCGGCAGTTCTTC.

The chain uses TRBV6-1 and TRBJ2-1, with D unresolved. The V end lost 6 bases, the J end lost 4 bases, and 13 bases lay between the germline ends. The CDR3 has 14 amino acids. Germline CDR1 reads MNHNS; CDR2 reads SASEGT. CDR3 DNA sequence: TGTGCCAGCAGGTCTCTTGACGCGTACAATGAGCAGTTCTTC. It yields the protein CASRSLDAYNEQFF.

This clonotype is classed as medium-sized. A much more abundant neighbour one base away suggests this may be a read error. V and J are TRBV6-5 and TRBJ2-1, with TRBD1 matching over 7 bases. This CDR3 comprises 13 residues. V was clipped by 6 bases and J by 13 bases; unmatched bases: 12. CDR1 is MNHEY, CDR2 SVGAGI, per germline. The CDR3 DNA reads as TGTGCCAGCAGACCAACAGGGGAAGAGACCCAGTTCTTC. This translates into CASRPTGEETQFF.

A word on this clonotype: The junction differs from germline at one of its ends, possibly a read error. The J gene is TRBJ2-5, the V gene TRBV6-1; D unresolved. The CDR3 is 13 amino acids. The germline V gene has CDR1 MNHNS and CDR2 SASEGT. In DNA, the CDR3 is TGTGCCAGCAGACCAACTGGGGAAAAGGTCCTGTATTTC. Its translation: CASRPTGEKVLYF.

In the case of this clonotype: The conserved phenylalanine or tryptophan normally closing the CDR3 is absent here, so this likely arose from a read error. The limits of the CDR3 on the DNA are not certain, so only TCRdb's listed CDR3 is given. J is TRBJ2-5 and V is TRBV7-6; TRBD1 was called by the table and not checked on the DNA. CDR1 is SGHVS and CDR2 is FNYEAQ in the germline V gene. Both ends counted, the CDR3 spans 22 residues. The chain's CDR3 is CASLAPKIRRRGLLLHPLGLRL.